The 8 T cell receptor beta chains below all came from one sample that was sequenced in a study of blood T cell repertoires in COVID-19. The method was immunoSEQ multiplex PCR; TCRdb's version includes in-frame clones alone and lacks a portion of them. This table has roughly 300,000 clones, around 87% appearing once. Sequenced material: PBMCs or T cells enriched from blood (not recorded which). All receptors come from a woman in her thirties who had recovered from COVID-19.

The chain's CDR3 is CASSSRGLNEQFF. The CDR3 nucleotides read TGTGCCAGCAGTTCCAGGGGGCTTAATGAGCAGTTCTTC. The V gene is TRBV6-5, the J gene TRBJ2-1; 8 bases map to TRBD1. CDR1 and CDR2 (germline): MNHEY, SVGAGI. The junction had 3 bases not matched to a gene; V was cut back by 4 bases and J by 7 bases. CDR3 length: 13 residues.

The sample holds a few counts of this clone. This chain uses TRBV19 with TRBJ2-7, with a possible D match to TRBD1 (5 bases). The CDR3 runs 11 residues. Trimming shortened V by 7 bases and J by 4 bases, and 8 bases separated the two germline ends. Germline V gives CDR1 LNHDA, CDR2 SQIVND (reference sequence). CDR3 in amino acids: CASKRQYEQYF. CDR3 nucleotides: TGTGCCAGTAAGAGACAGTACGAGCAGTACTTC.

V is TRBV11-3 and J is TRBJ2-1, with 9 nucleotides matching TRBD2. Per the germline V gene, CDR1 is SGHNT and CDR2 is YENEEA. V was pared by 1 base and J by 2 bases, with 6 bases of the junction left unmatched. This CDR3 comprises 17 residues. The CDR3, as DNA: TGTGCCAGCAGCTTAGTTGCGGGGGGGCCCCCCTACAATGAGCAGTTCTTC. It specifies CASSLVAGGPPYNEQFF.

Points on this clone: Within the sample, other DNA sequences also encode this same CDR3. This chain joins TRBV20-1 and TRBJ1-2; TRBD1 aligns across 7 bases. Looked up from germline, CDR1 is DFQATT and CDR2 is SNEGSKA (reference sequence). The length of the CDR3 is 12 residues. Trimming took 3 bases from V and 3 from J; bases not matched to a gene: 1. This CDR3 is CSASTGDYGYTF. CDR3 DNA: TGCAGTGCTAGTACAGGGGACTATGGCTACACCTTC.

The gene calls are TRBV30 and TRBJ1-6; D not certain. This CDR3 has 13 amino acids. V was shortened by 3 bases and J by 7 bases, with 10 bases between the two germline ends. Germline CDR1 GTSNPN, CDR2 SVGIG (reference sequence). The CDR3 region has the DNA TGTGCCTGGAGAGGACTCACGAATTCACCCCTCCACTTT. It is translated as CAWRGLTNSPLHF.

This chain uses TRBV5-6 with TRBJ1-1; TRBD1 matches at 11 bases. The CDR3 is made up of 17 amino acids. Germline V lookup: CDR1 SGHDT, CDR2 YYEEEE. Losses at the gene ends were 0 bases for V and 4 bases for J; bases not matched to a gene: 8. CDR3 protein: CASSLAAGTGGLTEAFF. In nucleotides, the CDR3 is TGTGCCAGCAGCTTGGCAGCCGGGACAGGGGGGCTCACTGAAGCTTTCTTT.

The V gene is TRBV5-4, the J gene TRBJ2-3; D may be TRBD2 (6 bases). CDR3 length equals 13 residues. V shed 3 bases and J shed 6 bases, with 11 bases lying between them. Germline V gene sequence: CDR1 SGHNT, CDR2 YYREEE (reference sequence). CDR3 bases: TGTGCCAGCAGCTCCGGCGCGGGGGATACGCAGTATTTT. It codes for CASSSGAGDTQYF.

This sequence joins TRBV19 and TRBJ1-5, with D maybe TRBD1 (6 bases). V lost 7 bases and J lost 7, with 14 bases in between. The length of the CDR3 is 13 residues. CDR1 and CDR2 from the germline V gene are LNHDA and SQIVND (reference sequence). CDR3 DNA sequence: TGTGCCAGTACCCACAGGGTTAGCCAGCCCCAGCATTTT. This codes for CASTHRVSQPQHF.